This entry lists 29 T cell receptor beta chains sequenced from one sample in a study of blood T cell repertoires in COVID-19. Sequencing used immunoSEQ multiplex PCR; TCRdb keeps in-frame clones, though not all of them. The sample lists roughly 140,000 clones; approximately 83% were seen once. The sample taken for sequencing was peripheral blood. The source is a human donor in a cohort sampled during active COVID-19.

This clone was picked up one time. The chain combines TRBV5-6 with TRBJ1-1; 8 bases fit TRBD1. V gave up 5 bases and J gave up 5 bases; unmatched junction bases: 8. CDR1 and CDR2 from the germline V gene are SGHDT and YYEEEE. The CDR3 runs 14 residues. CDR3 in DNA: TGTGCCAGCAGGGCAGGGGGCAGGGGTACTGAAGCTTTCTTT. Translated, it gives CASRAGGRGTEAFF.

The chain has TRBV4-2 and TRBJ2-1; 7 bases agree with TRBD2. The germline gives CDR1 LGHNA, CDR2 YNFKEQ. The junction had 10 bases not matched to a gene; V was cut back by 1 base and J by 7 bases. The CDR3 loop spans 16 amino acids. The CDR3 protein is CASSQASTGGLNEQFF. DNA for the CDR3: TGTGCCAGCAGCCAAGCCTCTACGGGGGGACTTAATGAGCAGTTCTTC.

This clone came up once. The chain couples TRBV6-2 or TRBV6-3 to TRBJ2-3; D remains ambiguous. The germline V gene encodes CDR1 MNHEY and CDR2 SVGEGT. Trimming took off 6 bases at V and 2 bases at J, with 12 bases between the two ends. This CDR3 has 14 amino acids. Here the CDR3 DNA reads TGTGCCAGCAGCCGGTCCCACTTCACAGATACGCAGTATTTT. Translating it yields CASSRSHFTDTQYF.

The chain's CDR3 is CASSFDEETQYF. CDR3 sequence (DNA): TGCGCCAGCAGCTTTGATGAGGAGACCCAGTACTTC. The chain combines TRBV5-1 with TRBJ2-5, with D unresolved. Between the trimmed V and J ends, which lost 2 bases and 5 bases, there was a span of 7 bases. The V gene's germline CDR1 is SGHRS and CDR2 YFSETQ. This CDR3 is built from 12 residues.

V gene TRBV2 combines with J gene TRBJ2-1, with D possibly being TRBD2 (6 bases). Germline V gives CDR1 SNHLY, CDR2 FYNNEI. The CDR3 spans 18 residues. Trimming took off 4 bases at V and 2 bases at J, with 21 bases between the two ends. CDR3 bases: TGTGCCAGCAGTGTTGTTAGGAAGCCACGCGGGGCCTACAATGAGCAGTTCTTC. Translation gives CASSVVRKPRGAYNEQFF.

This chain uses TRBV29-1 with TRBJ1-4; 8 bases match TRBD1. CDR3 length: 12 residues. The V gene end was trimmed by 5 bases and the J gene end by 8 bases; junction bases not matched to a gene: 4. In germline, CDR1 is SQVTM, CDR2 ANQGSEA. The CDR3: CSVLDRDEKLFF. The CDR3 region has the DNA TGCAGCGTTTTGGACAGGGACGAAAAACTGTTTTTT.

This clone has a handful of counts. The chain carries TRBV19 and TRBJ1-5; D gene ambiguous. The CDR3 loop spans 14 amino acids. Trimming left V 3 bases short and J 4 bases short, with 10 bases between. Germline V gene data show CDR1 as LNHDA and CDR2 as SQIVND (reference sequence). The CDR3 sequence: CASSMSVVNQPQHF. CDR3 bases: TGTGCCAGTAGTATGTCAGTTGTTAATCAGCCCCAGCATTTT. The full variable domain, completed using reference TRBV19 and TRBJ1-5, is DGGITQSPKYLFRKEGQNVTLSCEQNLNHDAMYWYRQDPGQGLRLIYYSQIVNDFQKGDIAEGYSVSREKKESFPLTVTSAQKNPTAFYLCASSMSVVNQPQHFGDGTRLSIL.

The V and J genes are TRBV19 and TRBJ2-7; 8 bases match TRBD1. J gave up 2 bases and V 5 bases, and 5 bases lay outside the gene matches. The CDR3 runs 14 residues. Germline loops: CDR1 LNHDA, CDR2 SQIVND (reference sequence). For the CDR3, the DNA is TGTGCCAGTAGTGGACGGACAGGGACCTACGAGCAGTACTTC. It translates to CASSGRTGTYEQYF.

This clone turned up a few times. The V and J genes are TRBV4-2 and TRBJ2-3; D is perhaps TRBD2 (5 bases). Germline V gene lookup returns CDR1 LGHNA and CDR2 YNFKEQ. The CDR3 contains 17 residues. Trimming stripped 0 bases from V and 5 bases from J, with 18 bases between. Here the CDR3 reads CASSQESYGEVGDTQYF. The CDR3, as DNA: TGTGCCAGCAGCCAAGAATCGTACGGGGAAGTAGGAGATACGCAGTATTTT.

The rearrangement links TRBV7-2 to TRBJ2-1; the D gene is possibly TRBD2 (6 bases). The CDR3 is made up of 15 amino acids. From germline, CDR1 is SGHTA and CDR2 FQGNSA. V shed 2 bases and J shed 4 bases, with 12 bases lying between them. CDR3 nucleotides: TGTGCCAGCAGCTTATCTAGCGAGACGTACAATGAGCAGTTCTTC. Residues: CASSLSSETYNEQFF.

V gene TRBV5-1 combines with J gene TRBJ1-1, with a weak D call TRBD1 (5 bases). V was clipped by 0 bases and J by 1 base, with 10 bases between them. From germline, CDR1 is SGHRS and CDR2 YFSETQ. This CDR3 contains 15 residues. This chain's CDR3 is CASSLEWGGNTEAFF. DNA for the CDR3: TGCGCCAGCAGCTTGGAATGGGGCGGGAACACTGAAGCTTTCTTT.

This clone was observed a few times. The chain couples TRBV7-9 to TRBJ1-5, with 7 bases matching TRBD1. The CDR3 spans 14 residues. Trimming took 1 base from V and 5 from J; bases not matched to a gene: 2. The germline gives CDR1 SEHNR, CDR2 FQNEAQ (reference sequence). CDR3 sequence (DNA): TGTGCCAGCAGCTTAGGGGGACAGCATCAGCCCCAGCATTTT. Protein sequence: CASSLGGQHQPQHF.

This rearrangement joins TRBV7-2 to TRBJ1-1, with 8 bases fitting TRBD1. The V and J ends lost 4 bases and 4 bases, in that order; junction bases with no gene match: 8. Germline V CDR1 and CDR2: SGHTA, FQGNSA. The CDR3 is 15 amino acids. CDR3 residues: CASSSTGGGGTEAFF. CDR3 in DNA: TGTGCCAGCAGCTCAACAGGGGGAGGAGGCACTGAAGCTTTCTTT.

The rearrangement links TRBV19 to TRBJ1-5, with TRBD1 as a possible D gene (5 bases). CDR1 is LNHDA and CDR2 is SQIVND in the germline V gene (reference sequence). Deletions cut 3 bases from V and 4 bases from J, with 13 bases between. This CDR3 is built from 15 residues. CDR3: CASSMARGINQPQHF. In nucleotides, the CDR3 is TGTGCCAGTAGTATGGCAAGGGGTATTAATCAGCCCCAGCATTTT.

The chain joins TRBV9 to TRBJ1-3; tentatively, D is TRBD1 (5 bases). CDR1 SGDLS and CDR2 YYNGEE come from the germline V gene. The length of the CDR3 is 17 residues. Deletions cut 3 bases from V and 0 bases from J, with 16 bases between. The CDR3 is CASSAEENRSSGNTIYF. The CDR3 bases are TGTGCCAGCAGCGCCGAGGAGAACAGGAGCTCTGGAAACACCATATATTTT.

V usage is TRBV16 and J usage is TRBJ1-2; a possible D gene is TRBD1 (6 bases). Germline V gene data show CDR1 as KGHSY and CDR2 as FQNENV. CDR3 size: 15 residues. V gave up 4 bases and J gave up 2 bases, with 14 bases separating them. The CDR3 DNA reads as TGTGCCAGCAGCCCACAAAGGACAGAAAACTATGGCTACACCTTC. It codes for CASSPQRTENYGYTF.

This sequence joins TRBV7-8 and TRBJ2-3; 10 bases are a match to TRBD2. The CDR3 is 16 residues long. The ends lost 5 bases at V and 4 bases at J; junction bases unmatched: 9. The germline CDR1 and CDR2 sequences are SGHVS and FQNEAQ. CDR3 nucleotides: TGTGCCAGCAGCGAACTAGCGGGGAGCGGCGCAGATACGCAGTATTTT. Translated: CASSELAGSGADTQYF.

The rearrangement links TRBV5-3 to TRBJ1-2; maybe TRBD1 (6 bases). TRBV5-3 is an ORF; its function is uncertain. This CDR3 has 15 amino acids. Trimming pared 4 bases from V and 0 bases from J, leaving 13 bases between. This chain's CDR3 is CARSTRDTTNYGYTF. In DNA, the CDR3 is TGTGCCAGAAGCACCAGGGACACGACTAACTATGGCTACACCTTC.

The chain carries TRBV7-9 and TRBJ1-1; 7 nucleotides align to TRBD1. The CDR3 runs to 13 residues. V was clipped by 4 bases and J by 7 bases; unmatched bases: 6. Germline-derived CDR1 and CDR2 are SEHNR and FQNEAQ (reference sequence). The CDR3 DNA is TGTGCCAGCAGCTACGGGACAGACTATGAAGCTTTCTTT. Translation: CASSYGTDYEAFF.

CDR3 in amino acids: CASSLVAGGHNEQFF. CDR3 bases: TGCGCCAGCAGCTTGGTAGCGGGGGGCCACAATGAGCAGTTCTTC. The chain combines TRBV5-1 with TRBJ2-1; 10 bases agree with TRBD2. CDR3 size: 15 residues. Per germline, CDR1 SGHRS and CDR2 YFSETQ. V was pared by 0 bases and J by 5 bases, with 2 bases of the junction left unmatched.

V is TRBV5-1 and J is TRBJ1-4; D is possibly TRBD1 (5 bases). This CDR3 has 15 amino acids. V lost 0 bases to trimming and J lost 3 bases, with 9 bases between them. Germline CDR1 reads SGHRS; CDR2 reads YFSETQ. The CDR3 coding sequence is TGCGCCAGCAGCTTGGAGGCAGGGCCTAATGAAAAACTGTTTTTT. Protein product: CASSLEAGPNEKLFF.

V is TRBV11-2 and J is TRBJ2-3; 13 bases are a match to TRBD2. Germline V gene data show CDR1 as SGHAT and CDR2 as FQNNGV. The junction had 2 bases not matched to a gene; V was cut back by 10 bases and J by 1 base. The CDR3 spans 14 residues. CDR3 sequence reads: CATGTSGGTDTQYF. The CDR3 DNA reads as TGTGCCACAGGGACTAGCGGGGGCACAGATACGCAGTATTTT.

The CDR3 DNA is TGTGCCAGCCAGGGGGTGGACACTGAAGCTTTCTTT. Translated, it gives CASQGVDTEAFF. The chain uses TRBV3-1 (or the pseudogene TRBV3-2) and TRBJ1-1, with TRBD1 matching 7 bases. CDR3 size: 12 residues. CDR1 LGHDT and CDR2 YNNKEL come from the germline V gene (reference sequence). J gave up 3 bases and V 8 bases, and 3 bases lay outside the gene matches.

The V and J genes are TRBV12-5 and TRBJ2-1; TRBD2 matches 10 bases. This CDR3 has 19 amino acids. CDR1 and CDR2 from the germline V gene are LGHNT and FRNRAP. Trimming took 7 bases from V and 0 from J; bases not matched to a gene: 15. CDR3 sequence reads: CASAPRSLAGVNSYNEQFF. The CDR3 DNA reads TGTGCTAGTGCCCCCCGAAGTCTAGCGGGGGTCAACTCCTACAATGAGCAGTTCTTC. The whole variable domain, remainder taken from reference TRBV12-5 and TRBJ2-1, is DARVTQTPRHKVTEMGQEVTMRCQPILGHNTVFWYRQTMMQGLELLAYFRNRAPLDDSGMPKDRFSAEMPDATLATLKIQPSEPRDSAVYFCASAPRSLAGVNSYNEQFFGPGTRLTVL.

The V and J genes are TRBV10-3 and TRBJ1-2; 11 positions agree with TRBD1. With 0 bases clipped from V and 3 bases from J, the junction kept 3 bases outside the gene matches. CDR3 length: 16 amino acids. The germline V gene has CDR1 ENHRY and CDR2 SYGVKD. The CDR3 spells CAISESGDRGYYGYTF. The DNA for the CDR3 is TGTGCCATCAGTGAGTCGGGGGACAGGGGGTACTATGGCTACACCTTC.

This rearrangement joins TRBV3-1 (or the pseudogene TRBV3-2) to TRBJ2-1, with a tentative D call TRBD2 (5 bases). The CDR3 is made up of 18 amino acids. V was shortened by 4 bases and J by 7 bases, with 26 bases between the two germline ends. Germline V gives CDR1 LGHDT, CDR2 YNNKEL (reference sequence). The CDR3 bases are TGTGCCAGCAGCCCCCACCCAGCCCGGGGTATAGGTCGGAATGAGCAGTTCTTC. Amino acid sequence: CASSPHPARGIGRNEQFF.

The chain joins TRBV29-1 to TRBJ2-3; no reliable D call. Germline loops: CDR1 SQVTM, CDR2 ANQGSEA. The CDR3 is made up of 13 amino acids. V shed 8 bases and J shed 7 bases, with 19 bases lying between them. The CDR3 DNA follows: TGCAGCAAAGCCGGCGGCCCCTCGAATACGCAGTATTTT. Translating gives CSKAGGPSNTQYF.

The CDR3 DNA reads TGTGCCAGCAGTCCCAGGGGTGGAAACACCATATATTTT. This codes for CASSPRGGNTIYF. The chain combines TRBV6-5 with TRBJ1-3; TRBD1 is a possible D gene (6 bases). Germline lookup yields CDR1 MNHEY and CDR2 SVGAGI. The CDR3 consists of 13 residues. V lost 5 bases, J lost 3 bases, and 8 bases lay in between.

In DNA, the CDR3 is TGTGCCAGTAGTATTTTGGGGAGTTATGGCTACACCTTC. As protein: CASSILGSYGYTF. The V gene is TRBV19, the J gene TRBJ1-2; D is uncertain. The CDR3 runs to 13 residues. Trimming removed 3 bases from V and 5 bases from J, with 10 bases in between. The germline gives CDR1 LNHDA, CDR2 SQIVND (reference sequence).